Described below is a single TCR beta chain sequence and its context. No antigen is known for it. This entry belongs to a study of T cell responses to AZD1222 COVID-19 vaccine. Overall study results and limits: Possibly, clonal diversity was underestimated; donors were largely white British and included more females. Sampled repertoires all dated from after the peak T cell response.

Clones were sequenced by immunoSEQ multiplex PCR, and TCRdb holds only the in-frame ones, with some missing. Among some 150,000 clones listed, roughly nine tenths were seen once. Material: peripheral blood, obtained on day 0 of AZD1222 vaccination. The receptor was derived from an adult in good health.

The CDR3 spells CSASETGRDYNEQFF. The CDR3 coding sequence is TGCAGTGCTAGTGAGACGGGACGGGACTACAATGAGCAGTTCTTC. The chain has TRBV20-1 and TRBJ2-1; D is perhaps TRBD1 or TRBD2 (5 bases each). Looked up from germline, CDR1 is DFQATT and CDR2 is SNEGSKA (reference sequence). V lost 3 bases to trimming and J lost 3 bases, with 15 bases between them. The CDR3 consists of 15 residues.